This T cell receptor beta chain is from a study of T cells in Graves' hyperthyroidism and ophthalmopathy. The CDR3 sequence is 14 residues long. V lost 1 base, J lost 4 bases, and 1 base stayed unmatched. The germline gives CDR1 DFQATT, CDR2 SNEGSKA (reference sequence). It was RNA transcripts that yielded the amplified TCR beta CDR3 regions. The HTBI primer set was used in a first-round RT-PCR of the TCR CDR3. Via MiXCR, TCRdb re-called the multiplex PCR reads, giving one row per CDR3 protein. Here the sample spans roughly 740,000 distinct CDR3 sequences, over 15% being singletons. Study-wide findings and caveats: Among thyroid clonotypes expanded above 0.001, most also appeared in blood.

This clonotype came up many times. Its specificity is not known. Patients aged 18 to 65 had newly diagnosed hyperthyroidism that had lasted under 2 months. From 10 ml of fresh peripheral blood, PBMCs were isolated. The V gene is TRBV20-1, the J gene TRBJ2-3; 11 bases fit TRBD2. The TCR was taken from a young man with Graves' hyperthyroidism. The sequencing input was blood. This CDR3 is CSARVAGGSDTQYF. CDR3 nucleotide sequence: TGCAGTGCTAGAGTAGCGGGAGGGTCAGATACGCAGTATTTT.